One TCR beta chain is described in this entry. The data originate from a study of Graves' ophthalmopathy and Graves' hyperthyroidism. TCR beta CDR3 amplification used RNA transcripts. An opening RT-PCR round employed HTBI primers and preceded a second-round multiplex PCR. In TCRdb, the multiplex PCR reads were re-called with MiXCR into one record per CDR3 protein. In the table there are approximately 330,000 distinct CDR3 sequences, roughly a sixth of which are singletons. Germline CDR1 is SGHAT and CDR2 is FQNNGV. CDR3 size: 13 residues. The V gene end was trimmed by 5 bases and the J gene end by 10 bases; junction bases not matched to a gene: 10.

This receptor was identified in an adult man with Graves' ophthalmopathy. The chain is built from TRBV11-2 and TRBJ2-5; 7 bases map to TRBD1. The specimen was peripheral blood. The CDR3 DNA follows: TGTGCCAGCAGCGAATGGGACAGCCCGGTCCAGTACTTC. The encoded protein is CASSEWDSPVQYF.